This T cell receptor beta chain appears in the sequencing data of a study of OX40 agonist ivuxolimab in advanced cancers. Here immunoSEQ multiplex PCR was the method, and the copy in TCRdb shows in-frame clones only, minus some. The sample includes 65,000 to 95,000 clones, roughly nine tenths of them seen just once. Samples of blood were obtained at baseline, on cycle 4 day 1, and on cycle 7 day 1. The sequence came from an adult with an advanced solid tumor such as melanoma, head and neck, liver or kidney cancer. The material sequenced was CD4+ or CD8+ T cells sorted from blood, taken in a trial of the OX40 agonist ivuxolimab.

In DNA, the CDR3 is TGTGCCAGCCCCCCGGACTCTGGGGCCAACGTCCTGACTTTC. Translating it yields CASPPDSGANVLTF. This chain uses TRBV5-4 with TRBJ2-6; no clear D. Germline V gene sequence: CDR1 SGHNT, CDR2 YYREEE (reference sequence). V was shortened by 7 bases and J by 0 bases, with 8 bases between the two germline ends. This CDR3 comprises 14 residues.